The 31 T cell receptor beta chains reported below all come from one sample, sequenced in a study of blood T cell repertoires in COVID-19 (TCRdb year 2020). Libraries were made using the immunoSEQ multiplex PCR assay. What TCRdb holds here is the immuneACCESS table cut down to in-frame rearrangements. Part of the clones is not present; checked against another copy, under half of the missing clones reflect an unresolved V gene, and the others are unexplained. Within this sample are 130,000 to 150,000 clones, with almost 90% of them counted one time only. The ten most abundant clones make up under 3% of the sample. The sample was peripheral blood. All receptors come from a human donor in a cohort sampled during active COVID-19.

The genes are TRBV4-3 and TRBJ2-2, with a weak D call TRBD1 (7 bases). There are 15 residues in the CDR3. Trimming took 7 bases from V and 5 from J, leaving 17 bases between them. Germline assignment: CDR1 LGHNA and CDR2 YSLEER. The CDR3 DNA reads TGCGCCAGCAAAAACGAGGGGGCGGGGACCGGGGAGCTGTTTTTT. As protein: CASKNEGAGTGELFF.

V gene TRBV10-2 combines with J gene TRBJ2-3; 11 positions match TRBD2. The length of the CDR3 is 16 residues. Trimming removed 1 base from V and 2 bases from J; junction bases left unmatched: 2. Germline CDR1 WSHSY, CDR2 SAAADI. The CDR3 is CASSELAGGLTDTQYF. CDR3 in DNA: TGCGCCAGCAGTGAGTTAGCGGGGGGGCTCACAGATACGCAGTATTTT.

The gene calls are TRBV20-1 and TRBJ2-5, with D uncertain. CDR1 DFQATT and CDR2 SNEGSKA come from the germline V gene (reference sequence). This CDR3 comprises 11 residues. V lost 1 base and J 3 bases, leaving 3 bases between the germline ends. CDR3 DNA: TGCAGTGCTAGAGGAGAAGAGACCCAGTACTTC. It yields the protein CSARGEETQYF.

V is TRBV27 and J is TRBJ1-1; possible D gene TRBD1, 5 bases. The V end lost 4 bases, the J end lost 5 bases, and 14 bases lay between the germline ends. Germline CDR1 and CDR2: MNHEY and SMNVEV (reference sequence). The CDR3 length is 14 residues. The CDR3 DNA sequence: TGTGCCAGCAGTTGGGTTAGCGGGGGAACTGAAGCTTTCTTT. It codes for CASSWVSGGTEAFF.

This chain links TRBV7-8 with TRBJ2-3, with 7 nucleotides matching TRBD1. The V gene end was trimmed by 5 bases and the J gene end by 1 base; junction bases not matched to a gene: 21. The CDR3 runs to 20 residues. Germline V gene lookup returns CDR1 SGHVS and CDR2 FQNEAQ. CDR3 residues: CASSVRDRSLLDVGTDTQYF. The CDR3 DNA reads as TGTGCCAGCAGCGTCCGGGACAGATCTTTGCTGGATGTGGGCACAGATACGCAGTATTTT.

The J gene is TRBJ2-3, the V gene TRBV7-2, with D possibly TRBD2 on 5 matching bases. Germline-derived CDR1 and CDR2 are SGHTA and FQGNSA. The CDR3 runs to 17 residues. Trimming cost V 5 bases and J 4 bases, with 22 bases left between them. The CDR3 region has the DNA TGTGCCAGCAGCGAGATGGAACGGGGTGTCTGGTCAGATACGCAGTATTTT. Protein: CASSEMERGVWSDTQYF.

This chain links TRBV30 with TRBJ2-2, with 10 bases lining up with TRBD2. This CDR3 has 17 amino acids. Germline values: CDR1 GTSNPN, CDR2 SVGIG (reference sequence). After removal of 0 bases from V and 0 bases from J, the junction contained 4 bases not matched to a gene. For the CDR3, the DNA is TGTGCCTGGAGTGTAGCGAGCGGGGGGGCGAACACCGGGGAGCTGTTTTTT. Residues: CAWSVASGGANTGELFF.

This clone has just a few counts. The V gene is TRBV6-1, the J gene TRBJ2-7; weak D call: TRBD2 (5 bases). Trimming cost V 1 base and J 8 bases, with 15 bases left between them. Germline V gives CDR1 MNHNS, CDR2 SASEGT. The CDR3 totals 14 residues. As DNA, the CDR3 is TGTGCCAGCAGTGAAGAGATCGGGGTTACGAAGCAGTACTTC. This gives the protein CASSEEIGVTKQYF.

By sample fraction, this clone is medium-sized (0.01 to 0.1%). One junction end disagrees with the germline gene, perhaps due to a read error. The chain combines TRBV6-1 with TRBJ2-7; 7 bases fit TRBD1. This CDR3 contains 13 residues. The V gene's germline CDR1 is MNHNS and CDR2 SASEGT. CDR3 amino acids: CASSEGGPYEQYF. The CDR3 coding sequence is TGTGCCAGCAGCGAAGGGGGCCCCTACGAGCAGTACTTC.

V usage is TRBV4-2 and J usage is TRBJ2-1; the D gene is possibly TRBD1 (6 bases). The germline V and J ends were trimmed by 4 bases and 3 bases, with 16 bases remaining between them. Germline V lookup: CDR1 LGHNA, CDR2 YNFKEQ. The CDR3 totals 16 residues. The CDR3 loop is CASSPFPRDNYNEQFF. In DNA, the CDR3 is TGTGCCAGCAGCCCCTTCCCTCGGGACAACTACAATGAGCAGTTCTTC.

The chain links TRBV28 to TRBJ1-1; weak D call: TRBD1 (5 bases). V dropped 4 bases and J dropped 4 bases, with 13 bases sitting between them. The CDR3 has 14 residues. CDR1 and CDR2 from the germline V gene are MDHEN and SYDVKM. CDR3 residues: CASSSLGGGTEAFF. DNA for the CDR3: TGTGCCAGCAGTTCCTTGGGGGGTGGCACTGAAGCTTTCTTT.

The V and J genes are TRBV7-9 and TRBJ2-5, with 12 bases fitting TRBD2. The CDR3 covers 15 residues. The ends lost 5 bases at V and 5 bases at J; junction bases unmatched: 6. Germline V gene sequence: CDR1 SEHNR, CDR2 FQNEAQ (reference sequence). Here the CDR3 reads CASSPTSGSLETQYF. The DNA of the CDR3 is TGTGCCAGCAGCCCGACTAGCGGGAGTCTGGAGACCCAGTACTTC.

This rearrangement joins TRBV4-3 to TRBJ2-7; D not resolved. CDR1 and CDR2 (germline): LGHNA, YSLEER. Trimming took 2 bases from V and 1 from J, leaving 12 bases between them. The CDR3 is made up of 15 amino acids. CDR3 amino acids: CASSQSPVPSYEQYF. CDR3 bases: TGCGCCAGCAGCCAATCACCAGTGCCTTCCTACGAGCAGTACTTC.

The chain employs TRBV24-1 and TRBJ1-1, with D possibly being TRBD1 (6 bases). Between the trimmed V and J ends, which lost 7 bases and 4 bases, there was a span of 15 bases. Germline V gene data show CDR1 as KGHDR and CDR2 as SFDVKD. There are 14 residues in the CDR3. CDR3 loop: CATRGGQTRTEAFF. The CDR3 DNA sequence: TGTGCCACCAGGGGTGGACAGACTCGCACTGAAGCTTTCTTT.

This chain connects TRBV3-1 (or the pseudogene TRBV3-2) to TRBJ1-2; 9 bases fit TRBD1. The germline V gene has CDR1 LGHDT and CDR2 YNNKEL (reference sequence). This CDR3 spans 14 amino acids. V lost 3 bases, J lost 6 bases, and 5 bases stayed unmatched. CDR3 in amino acids: CASSHRDRVDGYTF. In DNA form, the CDR3 reads TGTGCCAGCAGCCATCGGGACAGGGTGGATGGCTACACCTTC.

The genes are TRBV6-2 or TRBV6-3 and TRBJ1-6; 8 nucleotides align to TRBD1. Germline V gene data show CDR1 as MNHEY and CDR2 as SVGEGT. After removal of 4 bases from V and 6 bases from J, the junction contained 2 bases not matched to a gene. The CDR3 consists of 14 residues. CDR3 bases: TGTGCCAGCAGTTCGGACAGGGCTAATTCACCCCTCCACTTT. Its protein product is CASSSDRANSPLHF.

This clone has just a few counts. The J gene is TRBJ1-3, the V gene TRBV7-8, with 7 bases fitting TRBD1. The CDR3 is 16 residues long. Germline V lookup: CDR1 SGHVS, CDR2 FQNEAQ. The junction had 7 bases not matched to a gene; V was cut back by 5 bases and J by 0 bases. As DNA, the CDR3 is TGTGCCAGCAGCACCCCAGGGACAGACTCTGGAAACACCATATATTTT. Translated: CASSTPGTDSGNTIYF.

The rearrangement joins TRBV29-1 to TRBJ1-2, with 7 bases aligning to TRBD1. Germline V CDR1 and CDR2: SQVTM, ANQGSEA. The V segment lost 4 bases and the J segment 4 bases; nucleotides outside the gene matches: 6. The CDR3 loop spans 13 amino acids. DNA of the CDR3: TGCAGCGTTGGACAGGGCCCCCTCTATGGCTACACCTTC. Amino acids: CSVGQGPLYGYTF. The full variable domain, completed using reference TRBV29-1 and TRBJ1-2, is SAVISQKPSRDICQRGTSLTIQCQVDSQVTMMFWYRQQPGQSLTLIATANQGSEATYESGFVIDKFPISRPNLTFSTLTVSNMSPEDSSIYLCSVGQGPLYGYTFGSGTRLTVV.

V usage is TRBV18 and J usage is TRBJ1-1; possibly TRBD1 for D (5 bases). The germline CDR1 and CDR2 sequences are KGHSH and LQKENI. Deletions cut 6 bases from V and 0 bases from J, with 8 bases between. The CDR3 totals 13 residues. The CDR3 region is CASSQGMNTEAFF. DNA for the CDR3: TGTGCCAGCTCGCAGGGTATGAACACTGAAGCTTTCTTT.

This chain joins TRBV18 and TRBJ1-5, with TRBD1 as a possible D gene (5 bases). The ends were cut back, 3 bases at V and 7 bases at J, with 22 bases in the middle. CDR3 size: 17 residues. From germline, CDR1 is KGHSH and CDR2 LQKENI. CDR3 region: CASSPATTVGINQPQHF. In nucleotides, the CDR3 is TGTGCCAGCTCACCTGCGACGACAGTTGGGATAAACCAGCCCCAGCATTTT.

The chain couples TRBV28 to TRBJ1-2; 8 bases line up with TRBD1. Germline lookup yields CDR1 MDHEN and CDR2 SYDVKM. The ends lost 2 bases at V and 7 bases at J; junction bases unmatched: 6. The CDR3 runs to 14 residues. DNA for the CDR3: TGTGCCAGCAGTTTAACCTCGGACAGGGCTGGCTACACCTTC. It yields the protein CASSLTSDRAGYTF.

The chain employs TRBV28 and TRBJ2-5, with 7 bases aligning to TRBD2. The ends lost 8 bases at V and 4 bases at J; junction bases unmatched: 19. The CDR3 is 17 residues long. Germline assignment: CDR1 MDHEN and CDR2 SYDVKM. CDR3 loop: CASGASGGGVYGETQYF. CDR3 in DNA: TGTGCCAGCGGCGCCTCCGGCGGGGGAGTATATGGAGAGACCCAGTACTTC.

The V and J genes are TRBV6-5 and TRBJ2-7; TRBD2 matches at 10 bases. Per germline, CDR1 MNHEY and CDR2 SVGAGI. Trimming removed 2 bases from V and 4 bases from J; junction bases left unmatched: 5. The CDR3 is 15 amino acids. The CDR3 here is CASSYDSSGSYEQYF. Written as DNA, the CDR3 is TGTGCCAGCAGTTACGATTCTAGCGGGAGTTACGAGCAGTACTTC.

The rearrangement links TRBV7-2 to TRBJ2-3; the match to TRBD1 covers 9 bases. Losses at the gene ends were 3 bases for V and 4 bases for J; bases not matched to a gene: 5. The CDR3 is 15 amino acids. The germline CDR1 and CDR2 sequences are SGHTA and FQGNSA. CDR3 in DNA: TGTGCCAGCAGCTTTGACAGGGGGATTGCAGATACGCAGTATTTT. It yields the protein CASSFDRGIADTQYF. Complete variable domain (other parts from reference TRBV7-2 and TRBJ2-3): GAGVSQSPSNKVTEKGKDVELRCDPISGHTALYWYRQSLGQGLEFLIYFQGNSAPDKSGLPSDRFSAERTGGSVSTLTIQRTQQEDSAVYLCASSFDRGIADTQYFGPGTRLTVL.

The V gene is TRBV7-2, the J gene TRBJ2-5; possible D gene TRBD1, 5 bases. Germline CDR1 SGHTA, CDR2 FQGNSA. With 2 bases removed from V and 2 bases from J, the gap between germline ends came to 12 bases. The CDR3 spans 15 residues. CDR3 amino acids: CASSLTGAPQETQYF. CDR3 nucleotide sequence: TGTGCCAGCAGCTTAACAGGCGCTCCACAAGAGACCCAGTACTTC. The full variable domain, completed using reference TRBV7-2 and TRBJ2-5, is GAGVSQSPSNKVTEKGKDVELRCDPISGHTALYWYRQSLGQGLEFLIYFQGNSAPDKSGLPSDRFSAERTGGSVSTLTIQRTQQEDSAVYLCASSLTGAPQETQYFGPGTRLLVL.

This chain's CDR3 is CASSASSGTNTGELFF. CDR3 nucleotides: TGTGCCAGCAGCGCTTCTAGCGGGACGAACACCGGGGAGCTGTTTTTT. The chain combines TRBV9 with TRBJ2-2; 9 positions match TRBD2. Germline CDR1 is SGDLS and CDR2 is YYNGEE. The CDR3 runs to 16 residues. Germline trimming cut 3 bases from V and 0 bases from J; bases unmatched to any gene: 3. Based on the CDR3 plus reference TRBV9 and TRBJ2-2, the full variable domain is DSGVTQTPKHLITATGQRVTLRCSPRSGDLSVYWYQQSLDQGLQFLIQYYNGEERAKGNILERFSAQQFPDLHSELNLSSLELGDSALYFCASSASSGTNTGELFFGEGSRLTVL.

This CDR3 reads CASSQDLDSSGGELFF. The CDR3 nucleotides read TGCGCCAGCAGCCAAGATCTGGATAGCTCGGGCGGGGAGCTGTTTTTT. V is TRBV4-3 and J is TRBJ2-2, with unresolved D. Germline V lookup: CDR1 LGHNA, CDR2 YSLEER. Trimming took 0 bases from V and 7 from J, leaving 15 bases between them. CDR3 length equals 16 residues.

This chain joins TRBV3-1 (or the pseudogene TRBV3-2) and TRBJ2-7, with no clear D. V was shortened by 6 bases and J by 3 bases, with 6 bases between the two germline ends. The CDR3 has 11 amino acids. The V gene's germline CDR1 is LGHDT and CDR2 YNNKEL (reference sequence). CDR3 protein: CASSSFYEQYF. DNA for the CDR3: TGTGCCAGCAGTTCATTCTACGAGCAGTACTTC.

The chain combines TRBV5-1 with TRBJ2-3, with 10 bases lining up with TRBD2. Germline V gene data show CDR1 as SGHRS and CDR2 as YFSETQ. With V trimmed by 3 bases and J by 3 bases, 7 bases remained unmatched. The CDR3 contains 16 residues. The CDR3 nucleotides read TGCGCCAGCAGCTGGCGGACTAGCGGTGAAACAGATACGCAGTATTTT. This codes for CASSWRTSGETDTQYF. Drawing the rest from reference TRBV5-1 and TRBJ2-3, the complete variable domain is KAGVTQTPRYLIKTRGQQVTLSCSPISGHRSVSWYQQTPGQGLQFLFEYFSETQRNKGNFPGRFSGRQFSNSRSEMNVSTLELGDSALYLCASSWRTSGETDTQYFGPGTRLTVL.

The V and J genes are TRBV10-3 and TRBJ2-7; 10 nucleotides match TRBD1. This CDR3 comprises 14 residues. The germline V gene encodes CDR1 ENHRY and CDR2 SYGVKD. Losses at the gene ends were 5 bases for V and 7 bases for J; bases not matched to a gene: 8. In nucleotides, the CDR3 is TGTGCCATCAGTACCGGGACAGGGGCACGAGAGCAGTACTTC. This codes for CAISTGTGAREQYF.

This sequence joins TRBV5-6 and TRBJ1-6; D gene ambiguous. The CDR3 is made up of 12 amino acids. Germline V lookup: CDR1 SGHDT, CDR2 YYEEEE. Trimming pared 0 bases from V and 9 bases from J, leaving 4 bases between. The CDR3 loop is CASSLARSPLHF. The DNA for the CDR3 is TGTGCCAGCAGCTTGGCTCGTTCACCCCTCCACTTT.